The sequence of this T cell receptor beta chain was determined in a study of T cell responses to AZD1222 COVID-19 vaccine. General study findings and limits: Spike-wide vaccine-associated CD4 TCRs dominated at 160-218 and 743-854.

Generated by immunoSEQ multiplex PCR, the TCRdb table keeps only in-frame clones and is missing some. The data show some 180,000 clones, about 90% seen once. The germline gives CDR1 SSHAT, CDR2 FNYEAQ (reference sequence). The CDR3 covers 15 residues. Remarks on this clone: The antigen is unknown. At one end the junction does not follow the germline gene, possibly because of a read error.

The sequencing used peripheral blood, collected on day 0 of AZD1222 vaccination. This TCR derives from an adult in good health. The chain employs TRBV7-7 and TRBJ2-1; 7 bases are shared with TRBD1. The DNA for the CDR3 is TGTGCTAGCAGCCTCGGGACAGTATCCTACAATGAGCAGTTCTTC. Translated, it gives CASSLGTVSYNEQFF.